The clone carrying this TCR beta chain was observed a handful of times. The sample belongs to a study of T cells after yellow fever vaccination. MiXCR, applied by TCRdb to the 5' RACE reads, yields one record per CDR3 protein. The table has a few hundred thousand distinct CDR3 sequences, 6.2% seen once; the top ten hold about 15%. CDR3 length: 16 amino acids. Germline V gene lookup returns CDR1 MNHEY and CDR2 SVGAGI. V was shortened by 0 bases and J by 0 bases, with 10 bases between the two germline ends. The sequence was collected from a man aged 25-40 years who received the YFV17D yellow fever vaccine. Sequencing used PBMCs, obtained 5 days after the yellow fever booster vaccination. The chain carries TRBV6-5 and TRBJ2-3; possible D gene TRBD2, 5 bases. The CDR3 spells CASSYSSGVSTDTQYF. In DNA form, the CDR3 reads TGTGCCAGCAGTTACTCAAGCGGTGTTAGCACAGATACGCAGTATTTT.